The clone carrying this T cell receptor (beta chain) has just a few counts. Antigen: not known. Trimming took off 5 bases at V and 12 bases at J, with 19 bases between the two ends. Germline CDR1 LNHDA, CDR2 SQIVND (reference sequence). This CDR3 comprises 13 residues. Clones were read by immunoSEQ multiplex PCR, and TCRdb kept only the in-frame ones, dropping some. The repertoire consists of roughly 20,000 clones, with over 95% occurring once and the leading ten covering less than 0.2%. This sample is drawn from a study of T cells after posttransplantation cyclophosphamide. Findings and caveats of the study: Recipient CMV seropositivity and CMV reactivation strongly tracked TRB clonality. Later blood repertoires were often dominated by clones from the donor CD8+ memory compartment. Skin or GI-infiltrating T cells shared few TRB sequences with blood.

The naive gate required viable CD3+CD4+ or CD3+CD8+ cells with CCR7+CD45RA+CD45RO-CD95-CD27+CD28+ phenotype. On the day of bone marrow donation, the related graft donor provided peripheral blood. This sequence originates from a man aged 40-49 years in good health, CMV-negative, and a related stem cell transplant donor. The V and J genes are TRBV19 and TRBJ1-2; possibly TRBD1 for D (6 bases). Source material: naive CD4+ T cells sorted from PBMCs. CDR3 amino acids: CASSQTGSRSDTF. CDR3 sequence (DNA): TGTGCCAGTAGTCAAACAGGGAGCCGTTCGGACACCTTC.